This T cell receptor (beta chain) was identified in a study of kidney transplant recipient with SARS-CoV-2 infection. This CDR3 comprises 17 residues. V shed 5 bases and J shed 4 bases, with 23 bases lying between them. The germline V gene has CDR1 LGHDT and CDR2 YNNKEL (reference sequence). MiXCR, run by TCRdb on the reads, gives a single entry per CDR3 protein. The sample shows roughly 230,000 distinct CDR3 sequences, roughly 26% of them seen only once. This clonotype was recorded at least ten times. This sequence joins TRBV3-1 and TRBJ1-1; no reliable D call. The sample was a blood sample, taken at baseline and around day 120 from a kidney transplant recipient. This TCR was recovered from a male patient between 25 and 39 years old who had COVID-19 and was a kidney transplant recipient. Some T cells may be graft donor cells. CDR3 DNA: TGTGCCAGCAGCACCACATGTCCCATTTCAATTCGCACTGAAGCTTTCTTT. Amino acid sequence: CASSTTCPISIRTEAFF.